The 27 T cell receptor beta chains below all came from one sample that was sequenced in a study of metastatic and nonmetastatic thyroid tumors. Prior to thyroid surgery, none of the patients had received any treatment. From the PCR reads, TCRdb re-called clones with MiXCR. Among 20,000 to 25,000 clones listed, roughly an eighth were seen once. Sequencing used blood. The source is a male donor with papillary thyroid cancer or a benign thyroid nodule (not recorded which). Some clones in this sample may be carry-over from other donors' samples.

This chain connects TRBV28 to TRBJ1-2; TRBD1 matches at 9 bases. Unmatched junction bases numbered 5, after V lost 4 bases and J lost 5 bases. Germline loops: CDR1 MDHEN, CDR2 SYDVKM. This CDR3 region has 14 residues. In DNA form, the CDR3 reads TGTGCCAGCAGTTCCGGGACAGGGAAGTATGGCTACACCTTC. This sequence encodes CASSSGTGKYGYTF.

Many counts were recorded for this clone. The rearrangement joins TRBV28 to TRBJ1-2, with D tentatively TRBD1 (6 bases). Germline CDR1 MDHEN, CDR2 SYDVKM. The CDR3 has 14 residues. Trimming stripped 4 bases from V and 4 bases from J, with 13 bases between. The CDR3 coding sequence is TGTGCCAGCAGTTACTCCGGGACAAGCTATGGCTACACCTTC. Translated: CASSYSGTSYGYTF.

The sample holds many counts of this clone. The rearrangement links TRBV7-3 to TRBJ2-1; D is perhaps TRBD1 (8 bases). With 6 bases removed from V and 1 base from J, the gap between germline ends came to 16 bases. Germline V CDR1 and CDR2: SGHTA, FQGTGA. CDR3 length: 16 amino acids. The DNA for the CDR3 is TGTGCCAGCAGACAAGGACAGGGAGGGTCCTACAATGAGCAGTTCTTC. This gives the protein CASRQGQGGSYNEQFF.

This clone occurred many times. The chain combines TRBV5-1 with TRBJ1-6; no clear D. The V end was cut by 0 bases, the J end by 14 bases, with 18 bases between. CDR1 and CDR2 from the germline V gene are SGHRS and YFSETQ. The CDR3 spans 15 residues. CDR3 sequence: CASSLESQSLGTLHF. The DNA for the CDR3 is TGCGCCAGCAGCTTGGAAAGTCAGAGCCTGGGCACCCTCCACTTT.

This clone was seen at least ten times. The V gene is TRBV2, the J gene TRBJ2-3, with 11 bases lining up with TRBD2. V was clipped by 6 bases and J by 2 bases; unmatched bases: 7. Germline CDR1 reads SNHLY; CDR2 reads FYNNEI. This CDR3 region has 16 residues. The CDR3 DNA sequence: TGTGCCAGCAGATCGCTAGCGGGAGGTTACACAGATACGCAGTATTTT. This translates into CASRSLAGGYTDTQYF. The full variable domain, rest sourced from reference TRBV2 and TRBJ2-3, is EPEVTQTPSHQVTQMGQEVILRCVPISNHLYFYWYRQILGQKVEFLVSFYNNEISEKSEIFDDQFSVERPDGSNFTLKIRSTKLEDSAMYFCASRSLAGGYTDTQYFGPGTRLTVL.

This clone was picked up many times. This chain links TRBV5-1 with TRBJ2-7, with 10 bases identical to TRBD2. The germline CDR1 and CDR2 sequences are SGHRS and YFSETQ. Trimming removed 4 bases from V and 6 bases from J; junction bases left unmatched: 10. The CDR3 sequence is 15 residues long. Here the CDR3 DNA reads TGCGCCAGCAGCCCAGACTTGATAGCGGGGGGCGAGCAGTACTTC. This gives the protein CASSPDLIAGGEQYF.

This clone came up many times. Given a much more abundant clone one base away, this may be a read error. This same CDR3 is encoded by further DNA sequences in the sample. This sequence joins TRBV15 and TRBJ2-2; D not resolved. The V and J ends lost 3 bases and 6 bases respectively, with 5 bases between them. This CDR3 spans 12 amino acids. Germline V gene data show CDR1 as LNHNV and CDR2 as YYDKDF (reference sequence). This CDR3 reads CATSRPPGELFF. The CDR3, as DNA: TGTGCCACCAGCAGGCCCCCCGGGGAGCTGTTTTTT.

This clone was seen a handful of times. The rearrangement uses TRBV6-1 and TRBJ1-2; D call uncertain. The V gene's germline CDR1 is MNHNS and CDR2 SASEGT. V was cut by 6 bases and J by 4 bases, with 12 bases left in between. This CDR3 is built from 13 residues. The CDR3 DNA sequence: TGTGCCAGCAGGACATGGGATAGCTATGGCTACACCTTC. It codes for CASRTWDSYGYTF.

This clone was picked up many times. The J gene is TRBJ1-4, the V gene TRBV12-3 or TRBV12-4; perhaps TRBD1 as D (5 bases). The CDR3 is made up of 13 amino acids. Trimming removed 2 bases from V and 7 bases from J, with 8 bases in between. CDR3 sequence (DNA): TGTGCCAGCAGTTTACGGGGGGGTGAAAAACTGTTTTTT. It yields the protein CASSLRGGEKLFF.

The sample holds many counts of this clone. CDR3 bases: TGCAGTGCTTCCGGGACTTACAATGAGCAGTTCTTC. It is translated as CSASGTYNEQFF. The V call is TRBV20-1, the J call TRBJ2-1; maybe TRBD2 (6 bases). Trimming shortened V by 5 bases and J by 4 bases, and 9 bases separated the two germline ends. Germline assignment: CDR1 DFQATT and CDR2 SNEGSKA (reference sequence). The CDR3 has 12 amino acids.

This chain uses TRBV7-3 with TRBJ2-1, with D tentatively TRBD1 (5 bases). The CDR3 spans 15 residues. Germline CDR1 reads SGHTA; CDR2 reads FQGTGA. V gave up 3 bases and J gave up 0 bases, with 9 bases separating them. CDR3 region: CASSFDSSSYNEQFF. In DNA form, the CDR3 reads TGTGCCAGCAGCTTCGACAGCAGCTCCTACAATGAGCAGTTCTTC.

This clone has a count of ten or more. This sequence joins TRBV11-1 and TRBJ2-1; TRBD1 matches at 8 bases. Looked up from germline, CDR1 is SGHAT and CDR2 is FQDESV (reference sequence). The CDR3 extends over 12 amino acids. Trimming took 4 bases from V and 14 from J; bases not matched to a gene: 7. CDR3 nucleotide sequence: TGTGCCAGCAGCTCTACGGACAGGGCCAAGTTCTTC. This translates into CASSSTDRAKFF.

In this sample, this clone turned up many times. The genes are TRBV18 and TRBJ2-7, with D possibly being TRBD2 (6 bases). V shed 0 bases and J shed 3 bases, with 12 bases lying between them. CDR3 length equals 15 residues. Germline assignment: CDR1 KGHSH and CDR2 LQKENI. This CDR3 is CASSPPGLARYEQYF. The CDR3 DNA reads TGTGCCAGCTCACCACCGGGGCTAGCGCGCTACGAGCAGTACTTC.

This clone was counted a few times. The chain recombines TRBV27 with TRBJ2-5; 13 nucleotides line up with TRBD2. Germline trimming cut 6 bases from V and 5 bases from J; bases unmatched to any gene: 6. Germline V gene sequence: CDR1 MNHEY, CDR2 SMNVEV (reference sequence). This CDR3 has 15 residues. CDR3 bases: TGTGCCAGCAGCAAAGGACTAGCGGGAGAGGAGACCCAGTACTTC. Its translation: CASSKGLAGEETQYF.

This clone is medium-sized (0.01 to 0.1%) within its sample. J is TRBJ2-7 and V is TRBV20-1; 8 positions match TRBD1. J was trimmed by 1 base and V by 7 bases; bases with no gene match: 6. The CDR3 has 13 amino acids. Germline CDR1 DFQATT, CDR2 SNEGSKA (reference sequence). CDR3 sequence (DNA): TGCAGTGGGAGGACAGGGTTTTCCTACGAGCAGTACTTC. It specifies CSGRTGFSYEQYF.

In this sample, this clone turned up many times. V and J are TRBV5-8 and TRBJ2-1; D perhaps matches TRBD2 (5 bases). This CDR3 has 13 residues. Per germline, CDR1 SGHTS and CDR2 YDEGEE. Trimming took 0 bases from V and 8 from J, leaving 9 bases between them. The CDR3 DNA is TGTGCCAGCAGCTTGGACGGAGGTGATGAGCAGTTCTTC. Amino acid sequence: CASSLDGGDEQFF.

This clone is labeled as medium-sized (0.01 to 0.1%). The rearrangement joins TRBV7-2 to TRBJ2-1, with TRBD2 identical over 8 bases. Germline V gene data show CDR1 as SGHTA and CDR2 as FQGNSA. The junction had 6 bases not matched to a gene; V was cut back by 3 bases and J by 2 bases. The CDR3 has 16 amino acids. The CDR3 DNA sequence: TGTGCCAGCAGCTTGACGGGAGGGTTGACCTACAATGAGCAGTTCTTC. Its protein is CASSLTGGLTYNEQFF.

The chain links TRBV20-1 to TRBJ2-7; 10 bases map to TRBD1. The CDR3 length is 13 residues. Germline V CDR1 and CDR2: DFQATT, SNEGSKA (reference sequence). CDR3 sequence (DNA): TGCAGACTCCCGGGACAGGGGACCTACGAGCAGTACTTC. As protein: CRLPGQGTYEQYF.

Concerning this clone itself: Sequence at one end of the junction differs from germline and may be a read error. The J gene is TRBJ2-7, the V gene TRBV12-3 or TRBV12-4; D is possibly TRBD1 (5 bases). This CDR3 spans 13 amino acids. CDR3 protein: CASSQGKSYEQYF. Written as DNA, the CDR3 is TGTGCAAGCAGCCAGGGCAAGAGCTACGAGCAGTACTTC.

The V and J genes are TRBV2 and TRBJ2-7, with 9 bases aligning to TRBD1. Trimming took 6 bases from V and 0 from J; bases not matched to a gene: 6. Per the germline V gene, CDR1 is SNHLY and CDR2 is FYNNEI. This CDR3 contains 15 residues. CDR3 in amino acids: CASRGDRALSYEQYF. The CDR3 DNA is TGTGCCAGCAGAGGGGACAGGGCCCTCTCCTACGAGCAGTACTTC.

This clone was seen at least ten times. The V gene is TRBV24-1, the J gene TRBJ2-3; D is possibly TRBD2 (5 bases). Germline CDR1 and CDR2: KGHDR and SFDVKD. V lost 2 bases and J lost 3, with 11 bases in between. The CDR3 loop spans 15 amino acids. The chain's CDR3 is CATSDSQLGTDTQYF. The CDR3, as DNA: TGTGCCACCAGTGATTCTCAACTAGGAACAGATACGCAGTATTTT.

This clone showed up many times. This chain joins TRBV18 and TRBJ1-5; maybe TRBD1 (6 bases). The germline V gene has CDR1 KGHSH and CDR2 LQKENI. This CDR3 comprises 14 residues. Trimming removed 3 bases at V and 4 bases at J, with 10 bases between. The DNA for the CDR3 is TGTGCCAGCTCACCGGGAGGGGGAAATCAGCCCCAGCATTTT. Translating it yields CASSPGGGNQPQHF. Drawing the rest from reference TRBV18 and TRBJ1-5, the complete variable domain is NAGVMQNPRHLVRRRGQEARLRCSPMKGHSHVYWYRQLPEEGLKFMVYLQKENIIDESGMPKERFSAEFPKEGPSILRIQQVVRGDSAAYFCASSPGGGNQPQHFGDGTRLSIL.

This clone counts as medium-sized. The chain employs TRBV27 and TRBJ2-3; D may be TRBD1 (6 bases). The CDR3 covers 13 residues. V lost 8 bases and J lost 1, with 10 bases in between. The germline gives CDR1 MNHEY, CDR2 SMNVEV (reference sequence). The CDR3 region has the DNA TGTGCCAGCTGGGACACCCGCACAGATACGCAGTATTTT. Amino acids: CASWDTRTDTQYF.

This clone was observed a few times. The chain couples TRBV2 to TRBJ1-5, with unresolved D. The CDR3 length is 13 residues. Germline values: CDR1 SNHLY, CDR2 FYNNEI. Trimming shortened V by 4 bases and J by 4 bases, and 8 bases separated the two germline ends. The CDR3 region is CASSGTVNQPQHF. CDR3 coding DNA: TGTGCCAGCAGTGGGACGGTAAATCAGCCCCAGCATTTT.

V usage is TRBV19 and J usage is TRBJ2-1, with 7 bases identical to TRBD2. The junction had 13 bases not matched to a gene; V was cut back by 6 bases and J by 5 bases. Germline assignment: CDR1 LNHDA and CDR2 SQIVND (reference sequence). The CDR3 contains 16 residues. In DNA form, the CDR3 reads TGTGCCAGTAGCAGCCCGGGACTATCTGCTGACAATGAGCAGTTCTTC. This codes for CASSSPGLSADNEQFF.

By frequency in the sample, this clone is medium-sized. This sequence joins TRBV12-5 and TRBJ2-7, with 12 positions matching TRBD2. CDR1 and CDR2 from the germline V gene are LGHNT and FRNRAP. J gave up 5 bases and V 1 base, and 12 bases lay outside the gene matches. The CDR3 runs to 18 residues. The CDR3 nucleotides are TGTGCTAGTGGTTTGGCCAAAACCGGGCTAGCGGGAGGGAACGAGCAGTACTTC. This encodes CASGLAKTGLAGGNEQYF.

Relative to its sample, this clone is medium-sized. The chain carries TRBV6-1 and TRBJ2-7; TRBD1 matches 7 bases. There are 13 residues in the CDR3. Germline V gives CDR1 MNHNS, CDR2 SASEGT. Germline trimming cut 8 bases from V and 6 bases from J; bases unmatched to any gene: 10. CDR3 sequence reads: CASDRDSSTEQYF. Written as DNA, the CDR3 is TGTGCCAGCGACCGGGACAGCTCTACCGAGCAGTACTTC.